The present T cell receptor beta chain was sequenced within a study of shared clonotypes between healthy human individuals. Overall study results and limits: Among donors, the sharing of clonotypes was expected to be influenced by sequencing depth.

Concerning this clone itself: Its antigen is unknown. Other nucleotide sequences in the sample specify the same CDR3.

The V end lost 1 base, the J end lost 3 bases, and 6 bases lay between the germline ends. The germline V gene has CDR1 MGHRA and CDR2 YSYEKL. The CDR3 extends over 13 amino acids. The protocol was immunoSEQ multiplex PCR, while the TCRdb copy is restricted to in-frame clones and leaves out a portion. The sample has roughly 2.1 million clones, about 92% seen once. Terminally differentiated effector memory CD45RA+ cells were excluded from the naive CD8 cells, which were CD45RO-negative and positively selected for CCR7. Donors, without exception, were Caucasian adults residing in Nashville, Tennessee. The source material was naive CD8+ T cells from PBMCs. The receptor was isolated from a man aged 18 to 29 in good health. Some clones in this sample may be carry-over from other donors' samples. The rearrangement joins TRBV4-1 to TRBJ1-1; D is unresolved. In DNA, the CDR3 is TGCGCCAGCAGCCAAGTGACCTACACTGAAGCTTTCTTT. Translating gives CASSQVTYTEAFF.